Shown below are 27 T cell receptor beta chains from a single sample sequenced in a study of blood T cell repertoires in COVID-19. The protocol was immunoSEQ multiplex PCR, while the TCRdb copy is restricted to in-frame clones and leaves out a portion. The table records approximately 210,000 clones, approximately 84% of them present only once. The material sequenced was peripheral blood. The receptors were gathered from a woman older than 75 with COVID-19, enrolled during active disease.

The V call is TRBV5-1, the J call TRBJ2-2, with D possibly TRBD1 on 5 matching bases. The germline V and J ends were trimmed by 1 base and 4 bases, with 8 bases remaining between them. Germline loops: CDR1 SGHRS, CDR2 YFSETQ. The CDR3 extends over 14 amino acids. CDR3 residues: CASSLSQGTGELFF. CDR3 DNA: TGCGCCAGCAGCTTGTCCCAGGGCACCGGGGAGCTGTTTTTT.

V usage is TRBV5-1 and J usage is TRBJ2-5, with 10 bases identical to TRBD2. Germline V gives CDR1 SGHRS, CDR2 YFSETQ. The CDR3 is 14 amino acids. With 5 bases clipped from V and 1 base from J, the junction kept 2 bases outside the gene matches. CDR3 DNA: TGCGCCAGCAGTAGGACTAGCGGCCAAGAGACCCAGTACTTC. Amino acids: CASSRTSGQETQYF.

This clone was observed a handful of times. This rearrangement joins TRBV2 to TRBJ1-2, with a possible D match to TRBD1 (6 bases). Trimming shortened V by 5 bases and J by 2 bases, and 9 bases separated the two germline ends. CDR3 length: 13 residues. Looked up from germline, CDR1 is SNHLY and CDR2 is FYNNEI. The CDR3 coding sequence is TGTGCCAGCAGTCCACAGGGAAACTATGGCTACACCTTC. This encodes CASSPQGNYGYTF.

This chain uses TRBV7-2 with TRBJ1-5; 10 bases line up with TRBD1. V shed 5 bases and J 9 bases; nucleotides not matched to a gene: 13. The CDR3 is made up of 16 amino acids. CDR1 is SGHTA, CDR2 FQGNSA, per germline. As DNA, the CDR3 is TGTGCCAGCAGCCCCATCGGGACAGGGGCGCTAGGGCCCCAGCATTTT. Protein: CASSPIGTGALGPQHF.

This chain connects TRBV27 to TRBJ2-7; TRBD1 agrees at 8 bases. V shed 4 bases, J shed 11 bases, and the junction held 10 bases outside the gene matches. Germline CDR1 and CDR2: MNHEY and SMNVEV (reference sequence). The CDR3 runs to 13 residues. CDR3 region: CASSSPDREKKYF. For the CDR3, the DNA is TGTGCCAGCAGTTCACCGGACAGGGAGAAAAAGTACTTC.

The genes are TRBV18 and TRBJ2-7; D perhaps matches TRBD1 (5 bases). V was trimmed by 3 bases and J by 0 bases, leaving 18 bases between them. Germline V gene lookup returns CDR1 KGHSH and CDR2 LQKENI. This CDR3 spans 17 amino acids. CDR3: CASSPGFGQGRSYEQYF. The CDR3 nucleotides are TGTGCCAGCTCACCCGGGTTTGGGCAGGGTCGCTCCTACGAGCAGTACTTC.

The V call is TRBV6-5, the J call TRBJ1-6; no clear D. This CDR3 comprises 13 residues. V was cut by 6 bases and J by 10 bases, with 13 bases left in between. Germline-derived CDR1 and CDR2 are MNHEY and SVGAGI. The CDR3 region is CASRQILISPLHF. The CDR3, as DNA: TGTGCCAGCAGGCAGATTTTGATATCACCCCTCCACTTT.

V and J are TRBV5-1 and TRBJ2-2, with 8 bases identical to TRBD2. The germline gives CDR1 SGHRS, CDR2 YFSETQ. Losses at the gene ends were 4 bases for V and 1 base for J; bases not matched to a gene: 3. The CDR3 has 15 residues. In DNA, the CDR3 is TGCGCCAGCAGCACCCTAGCGGGGAACACCGGGGAGCTGTTTTTT. Translated, it gives CASSTLAGNTGELFF.

The chain is built from TRBV7-9 and TRBJ1-1, with D perhaps matching TRBD1 (5 bases). The CDR3 runs 17 residues. CDR1 and CDR2 (germline): SEHNR, FQNEAQ (reference sequence). Trimming removed 1 base at V and 9 bases at J, with 24 bases between. The CDR3 loop is CASSLELTGAALTKAFF. For the CDR3, the DNA is TGTGCCAGCAGCTTAGAACTGACTGGGGCCGCACTAACCAAAGCTTTCTTT.

The chain uses TRBV18 and TRBJ2-2, with unresolved D. Germline V gene data show CDR1 as KGHSH and CDR2 as LQKENI. V lost 0 bases and J lost 3, with 8 bases in between. CDR3 length equals 15 residues. The CDR3 DNA is TGTGCCAGCTCACCACCGAATGCGGACACCGGGGAGCTGTTTTTT. Protein product: CASSPPNADTGELFF.

The chain recombines TRBV6-4 with TRBJ2-2; 13 bases align to TRBD2. The J segment lost 8 bases and the V segment lost 5 bases, leaving 11 bases of the junction unmatched. CDR3 length equals 17 residues. The V gene's germline CDR1 is MRHNA and CDR2 SNTAGT. In DNA, the CDR3 is TGTGCCAGCAGTCGAGAGACCGGGACTAGCGGGATTGGGGAGCTGTTTTTT. Protein sequence: CASSRETGTSGIGELFF.

This rearrangement joins TRBV2 to TRBJ2-7; maybe TRBD2 (5 bases). This CDR3 region has 14 residues. Germline-derived CDR1 and CDR2 are SNHLY and FYNNEI. V lost 4 bases and J 4 bases, leaving 14 bases between the germline ends. CDR3 DNA sequence: TGTGCCAGCAGTGTGCCCCAAACTAGATACGAGCAGTACTTC. Amino acids: CASSVPQTRYEQYF.

This rearrangement joins TRBV5-5 to TRBJ1-4; 8 bases are a match to TRBD1. Germline assignment: CDR1 SGHKS and CDR2 YYEKEE (reference sequence). The CDR3 sequence is 12 residues long. Trimming took 3 bases from V and 11 from J; bases not matched to a gene: 3. CDR3 amino acids: CASSSGGGKLFF. CDR3 sequence (DNA): TGTGCCAGCAGCTCAGGGGGCGGGAAACTGTTTTTT.

This clone has a single count. The CDR3 DNA reads TGTGCCAGCAGCCCACGGGGGTTGGGGGAGCTGTTTTTT. It specifies CASSPRGLGELFF. The rearrangement uses TRBV3-1 (or the pseudogene TRBV3-2) and TRBJ2-2; the D gene is possibly TRBD2 (6 bases). Germline CDR1 reads LGHDT; CDR2 reads YNNKEL (reference sequence). This CDR3 region has 13 residues. V was shortened by 4 bases and J by 8 bases, with 11 bases between the two germline ends.

The chain uses TRBV4-1 and TRBJ1-6, with TRBD1 matching over 8 bases. Trimming took 1 base from V and 15 from J; bases not matched to a gene: 11. The CDR3 has 15 residues. The germline gives CDR1 MGHRA, CDR2 YSYEKL. DNA for the CDR3: TGCGCCAGCAGCCAAGTGGACAGGGAGGTTTTTGACCTCCACTTT. Its translation: CASSQVDREVFDLHF.

This chain uses TRBV6-4 with TRBJ2-1; 8 bases are a match to TRBD1. This CDR3 contains 15 residues. Losses at the gene ends were 3 bases for V and 9 bases for J; bases not matched to a gene: 10. From germline, CDR1 is MRHNA and CDR2 SNTAGT. The CDR3 spells CASSEGSGGLVEQFF. CDR3 coding DNA: TGTGCCAGCAGTGAAGGTTCAGGGGGCTTGGTTGAGCAGTTCTTC.

The V call is TRBV18, the J call TRBJ2-5; a weak D match, TRBD1 (5 bases). The germline V gene has CDR1 KGHSH and CDR2 LQKENI. V was clipped by 4 bases and J by 7 bases, with 16 bases between them. The CDR3 runs 14 residues. CDR3 in amino acids: CASSLLGDPGTQYF. DNA for the CDR3: TGTGCCAGCTCACTCCTAGGGGATCCAGGGACCCAGTACTTC. The full variable domain, its missing parts supplied by reference TRBV18 and TRBJ2-5, is NAGVMQNPRHLVRRRGQEARLRCSPMKGHSHVYWYRQLPEEGLKFMVYLQKENIIDESGMPKERFSAEFPKEGPSILRIQQVVRGDSAAYFCASSLLGDPGTQYFGPGTRLLVL.

This sequence joins TRBV7-8 and TRBJ2-4; the match to TRBD2 covers 7 bases. The CDR3 has 17 amino acids. The V gene's germline CDR1 is SGHVS and CDR2 FQNEAQ. V was clipped by 5 bases and J by 6 bases; unmatched bases: 16. DNA of the CDR3: TGTGCCAGCAGCCCAACCTTAGCGGGTTTCAGTTCAAACATTCAGTACTTC. Encoded protein: CASSPTLAGFSSNIQYF.

The rearrangement links TRBV6-5 to TRBJ2-5; maybe TRBD2 (6 bases). V was trimmed by 2 bases and J by 2 bases, leaving 15 bases between them. The CDR3 covers 16 residues. The germline V gene has CDR1 MNHEY and CDR2 SVGAGI. This chain's CDR3 is CASSYGMGSGQETQYF. CDR3 coding DNA: TGTGCCAGCAGTTACGGTATGGGGAGCGGGCAAGAGACCCAGTACTTC.

This sequence joins TRBV18 and TRBJ2-5, with a tentative D call TRBD1 (6 bases). Trimming pared 6 bases from V and 0 bases from J, leaving 11 bases between. CDR1 is KGHSH, CDR2 LQKENI, per germline. The CDR3 has 14 amino acids. Here the CDR3 reads CASSEYRDQETQYF. CDR3 nucleotide sequence: TGTGCCAGCTCGGAATACAGGGACCAAGAGACCCAGTACTTC. The variable domain in full, with the rest retrieved from reference TRBV18 and TRBJ2-5, is NAGVMQNPRHLVRRRGQEARLRCSPMKGHSHVYWYRQLPEEGLKFMVYLQKENIIDESGMPKERFSAEFPKEGPSILRIQQVVRGDSAAYFCASSEYRDQETQYFGPGTRLLVL.

The chain has TRBV29-1 and TRBJ1-2, with 11 bases that match TRBD1. V shed 2 bases and J 5 bases; nucleotides not matched to a gene: 10. In germline, CDR1 is SQVTM, CDR2 ANQGSEA. The CDR3 is 16 residues long. CDR3 region: CSVESGGTGGYYGYTF. The DNA for the CDR3 is TGCAGCGTTGAAAGTGGAGGGACAGGGGGTTATTATGGCTACACCTTC.

The V gene is TRBV5-1, the J gene TRBJ1-2; TRBD1 agrees at 7 bases. This CDR3 has 15 residues. Germline loops: CDR1 SGHRS, CDR2 YFSETQ. The V segment lost 4 bases and the J segment 6 bases; nucleotides outside the gene matches: 12. The CDR3: CASSLNTGESHGYTF. CDR3 DNA sequence: TGCGCCAGCAGCCTAAACACAGGGGAGTCACATGGCTACACCTTC.

The V and J genes are TRBV2 and TRBJ1-1, with a tentative D call TRBD1 (6 bases). Germline loops: CDR1 SNHLY, CDR2 FYNNEI. The length of the CDR3 is 16 residues. The V end was cut by 5 bases, the J end by 5 bases, with 21 bases between. The CDR3 nucleotides read TGTGCCAGCAGTCCTACCACAGGGCGCTGGGGAACTGAAGCTTTCTTT. This codes for CASSPTTGRWGTEAFF.

Regarding this clone: A read error may be the cause here, since a much bigger clone is one base away. The genes are TRBV6-5 and TRBJ1-1, with D possibly being TRBD1 (6 bases). CDR3 length: 13 amino acids. Germline V gene data show CDR1 as MNHEY and CDR2 as SVGAGI. V was clipped by 5 bases and J by 1 base, with 8 bases between them. The CDR3 DNA sequence: TGTGCCAGCAGTCCGACAGGGAACACTGAAGCTTTCTTT. Translating gives CASSPTGNTEAFF.

V is TRBV5-1 and J is TRBJ2-3, with 9 positions matching TRBD1. There are 14 residues in the CDR3. V dropped 2 bases and J dropped 9; count of bases not matched to a gene: 7. Germline loops: CDR1 SGHRS, CDR2 YFSETQ. The chain's CDR3 is CASSLQGAGATQYF. Written as DNA, the CDR3 is TGCGCCAGCAGCTTACAGGGGGCCGGCGCGACGCAGTATTTT. Full variable domain (remainder filled in from reference TRBV5-1 and TRBJ2-3): KAGVTQTPRYLIKTRGQQVTLSCSPISGHRSVSWYQQTPGQGLQFLFEYFSETQRNKGNFPGRFSGRQFSNSRSEMNVSTLELGDSALYLCASSLQGAGATQYFGPGTRLTVL.

This clone was counted only a few times. The chain joins TRBV9 to TRBJ1-3; the D is unclear. Trimming took 0 bases from V and 7 from J, leaving 11 bases between them. The CDR3 loop spans 14 amino acids. In germline, CDR1 is SGDLS, CDR2 YYNGEE. The chain's CDR3 is CASSVGVGGNTIYF. The CDR3 coding sequence is TGTGCCAGCAGCGTAGGGGTTGGCGGGAACACCATATATTTT. Full variable domain (remainder filled in from reference TRBV9 and TRBJ1-3): DSGVTQTPKHLITATGQRVTLRCSPRSGDLSVYWYQQSLDQGLQFLIQYYNGEERAKGNILERFSAQQFPDLHSELNLSSLELGDSALYFCASSVGVGGNTIYFGEGSWLTVV.

This sequence joins TRBV9 and TRBJ2-1; possible D gene TRBD2, 6 bases. This CDR3 spans 14 amino acids. With 9 bases removed from V and 4 bases from J, the gap between germline ends came to 17 bases. CDR1 and CDR2 from the germline V gene are SGDLS and YYNGEE. CDR3 DNA: TGTGCCACCTCTGTGGGCGGGACTTACAATGAGCAGTTCTTC. It encodes CATSVGGTYNEQFF.